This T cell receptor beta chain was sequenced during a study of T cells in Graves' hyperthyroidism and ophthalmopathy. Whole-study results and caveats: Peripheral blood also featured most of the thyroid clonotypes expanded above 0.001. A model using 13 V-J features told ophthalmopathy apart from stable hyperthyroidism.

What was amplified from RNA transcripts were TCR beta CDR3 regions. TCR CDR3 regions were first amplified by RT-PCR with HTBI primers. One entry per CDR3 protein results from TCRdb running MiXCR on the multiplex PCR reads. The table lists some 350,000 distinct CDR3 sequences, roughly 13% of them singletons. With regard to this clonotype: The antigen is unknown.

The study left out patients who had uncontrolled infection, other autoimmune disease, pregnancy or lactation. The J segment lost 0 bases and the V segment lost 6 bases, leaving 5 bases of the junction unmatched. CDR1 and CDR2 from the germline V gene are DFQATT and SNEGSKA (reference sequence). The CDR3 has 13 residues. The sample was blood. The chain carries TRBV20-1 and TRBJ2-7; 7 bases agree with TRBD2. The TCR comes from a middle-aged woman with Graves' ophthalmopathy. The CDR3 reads CSAGKRGSYEQYF. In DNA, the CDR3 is TGCAGTGCCGGGAAGCGGGGCTCCTACGAGCAGTACTTC.